This T cell receptor beta chain was recorded in a study of cytomegalovirus exposure and HLA in healthy donors. Overall study findings and caveats: A later look showed TCR association rates differing by HLA locus, highest for DRB1 and lowest for HLA-C. In all likelihood, a cluster of highly shared sequence variants was a sequencing artifact. As a later analysis showed, a missense DCLRE1C variant was linked to trimming of TCR beta V- and J-genes. An apparent linkage of common viral pathogens to several of the most significant clusters emerged in a later analysis.

PCR employed 60 Vbeta and 13 Jbeta primers. Repertoires were generated with immunoSEQ multiplex PCR, while TCRdb's copy carries only in-frame clones and drops some. The sample shows around 190,000 clones, 60% to 85% of them seen only once. Germline V gene sequence: CDR1 GTSNPN, CDR2 SVGIG (reference sequence). Trimming left V 0 bases short and J 1 base short, with 9 bases between. The CDR3 spans 14 residues. For this clone: The target antigen is unknown.

This TCR was recovered from a woman in her 40s in good health and CMV-seronegative. The chain couples TRBV30 to TRBJ1-1; D remains ambiguous. The sequenced sample was PBMCs. CDR3 DNA sequence: TGTGCCTGGAGTGTACTCGCCGGGAACACTGAAGCTTTCTTT. Residues: CAWSVLAGNTEAFF.